This T cell receptor beta chain appears in the sequencing data of a study of response to subunit inactivated influenza vaccine. TCRdb itself ran the RT-PCR reads through MiXCR, one entry per CDR3 protein. Found here are just over 300,000 distinct CDR3 sequences, around 22% of them singletons; the top ten hold about 9.4%. Germline CDR1 SGDLS, CDR2 YYNGEE. The CDR3 runs 16 residues. Concerning this clonotype: One junction end disagrees with the germline gene, perhaps due to a read error.

This specimen consisted of PBMCs from blood, obtained 21 months after vaccination. This TCR derives from a man aged 50-75 years who received an inactivated influenza vaccine. V usage is TRBV9 and J usage is TRBJ2-3; D might be TRBD2 (7 bases). The CDR3 DNA is TGTGCCAGCAGCGTCTCTAGACTAGCCAAGACAGGTACGCAGTATTTT. This translates into CASSVSRLAKTGTQYF. The whole variable domain, remainder taken from reference TRBV9 and TRBJ2-3, is DSGVTQTPKHLITATGQRVTLRCSPRSGDLSVYWYQQSLDQGLQFLIQYYNGEERAKGNILERFSAQQFPDLHSELNLSSLELGDSALYFCASSVSRLAKTGTQYFGPGTRLTVL.